This T cell receptor (beta chain) was sequenced during a study of blood T cell repertoires in COVID-19. Across the study: Samples taken during acute and convalescent COVID-19 were collected in the United States, Italy and Spain. PBMCs, B-cell-depleted T cells, or T cells provided the cDNA or gDNA that made up the material.

This clone has a single count. Under the authors' procedure: From reference gene primer amplification, estimates of nucleated cell counts were derived. Repertoires were generated with immunoSEQ multiplex PCR, while TCRdb's copy carries only in-frame clones and drops some. The V and J calls and clone size were taken over from that table, and D and trimming were inferred from the DNA. The sample carries tens of thousands of clones, approximately 80% recorded once. Sequenced sample: peripheral blood. The TCR comes from a woman in her sixties or seventies with acute or convalescent COVID-19.

The CDR3 loop is CASSFSQYSNQPQHF. The CDR3 bases are TGTGCCAGCAGTTTTAGTCAATATAGCAATCAGCCCCAGCATTTT. The gene calls are TRBV27 and TRBJ1-5; D not resolved. The CDR3 runs to 15 residues. Germline V gene data show CDR1 as MNHEY and CDR2 as SMNVEV (reference sequence). Trimming took 3 bases from V and 0 from J, leaving 9 bases between them.